What follows is one T cell receptor (beta chain) and its context. Its specificity is unknown. This entry comes from a study of cytomegalovirus exposure and HLA in healthy donors. Study at large: Researchers previously reported finding more than 100 million unique TCR beta sequences from roughly 170 million T cells.

The trim removed 11 bases at V and 6 bases at J, leaving 11 bases unmatched. Germline CDR1 is LNHDA and CDR2 is SQIVND (reference sequence). The CDR3 is 14 amino acids. PCR employed 60 Vbeta and 13 Jbeta primers. Clones were sequenced by immunoSEQ multiplex PCR, and TCRdb holds only the in-frame ones, with some missing. The sample lists approximately 270,000 clones, about 80% occurring once. Overall study results and limits: The authors excluded some V segments, including TRBV6-2 and TRBV6-3, as indistinguishable. In an earlier analysis, about 87% or about 30%: the productive usage of most TCR beta V segments. The authors reported that TCR beta sequences could predict HLA-A and HLA-B alleles. These predictions were accurate for most subjects in the first cohort.

This TCR derives from a girl aged 2-15 years in good health and CMV-seronegative. The specimen was PBMCs. The J gene is TRBJ2-2, the V gene TRBV19; 8 bases are shared with TRBD1. The CDR3 is CAGSGTGDSGELFF. The CDR3 nucleotides read TGTGCCGGTTCCGGGACAGGAGATTCCGGGGAGCTGTTTTTT.